This TCR beta chain was sequenced in a study of cytomegalovirus exposure and HLA in healthy donors. The CDR3 runs 16 residues. Per germline, CDR1 MDHEN and CDR2 SYDVKM. About this clone itself: Its target is unknown. The junction and the germline gene differ at one end; a read error may be behind it.

Vbeta (60) and Jbeta (13) primers were used in the PCR. Sequenced by immunoSEQ multiplex PCR; TCRdb stores in-frame clones only, minus some. The sample contains 200,000 or so clones, roughly 80% of which appear only once. General observations from the study: The productive fraction for most TCR beta V segments was about 90% or about 30% in an earlier analysis. Common viral pathogens (according to a later analysis) appeared linked to several of the most significant clusters. Reports credit the classifier with highly specific, highly sensitive diagnosis of cytomegalovirus status. Later analysis associated a missense DCLRE1C variant with TCR beta V- and J-gene trimming.

The source of this sequence is a girl aged 2 to 9 in good health and CMV-seronegative. V is TRBV28 and J is TRBJ1-5; 7 bases map to TRBD1. Sequencing was done on a sample of PBMCs. CDR3 protein: CATSLWGRQGNQPQHF. CDR3 in DNA: TGTGCCACCAGTCTGTGGGGGAGACAGGGTAATCAGCCCCAGCATTTT. Full variable domain (remainder filled in from reference TRBV28 and TRBJ1-5): DVKVTQSSRYLVKRTGEKVFLECVQDMDHENMFWYRQDPGLGLRLIYFSYDVKMKEKGDIPEGYSVSREKKERFSLILESASTNQTSMYLCATSLWGRQGNQPQHFGDGTRLSIL.